The clone carrying this T cell receptor beta chain occurred once. The germline V gene encodes CDR1 SGHVS and CDR2 FNYEAQ. The V gene lost 6 bases and the J gene lost 3 bases, with 11 bases spanning the gap. The CDR3 is made up of 13 amino acids. The record originates from a study of technical replicates of blood from a handful of donors. The protocol was immunoSEQ multiplex PCR, while the TCRdb copy is restricted to in-frame clones and leaves out a portion. The sample contains around 62,000 clones, roughly 98% of which appear only once. The chain couples TRBV7-6 to TRBJ1-1, with a weak D call TRBD1 (5 bases). The sequence was collected from a human donor in good health. The sample taken for sequencing was T cells isolated from PBMCs. CDR3 protein: CASSLQGYTEAFF. The CDR3 coding sequence is TGTGCCAGCAGTCTGCAGGGATACACTGAAGCTTTCTTT.